A single T cell receptor beta chain is shown here with its context. Through a sample-barcoded 5' primer and a J-beta primer mix, a second PCR was run for about 6 to 12 cycles. Each TCR beta cDNA got a 12-nucleotide random molecular identifier. In TCRdb, the 5' RACE reads were re-called with MiXCR into one record per CDR3 protein. The top ten hold about 4% of the sample, which has approximately 1.5 million distinct CDR3 sequences, less than 45% seen once. Isolating PBMCs gave at least 6.5 million of these cells per sample. This entry comes from a study of blood T cells in healthy people across ages. Study information: Template-switching capture recovered about one barcoded beta molecule per two T cells.

The CDR3 has 16 amino acids. Germline V lookup: CDR1 LGHDT, CDR2 YNNKEL (reference sequence). The V segment lost 4 bases and the J segment 0 bases; nucleotides outside the gene matches: 5. Sequenced sample: blood. The source of this sequence is a woman younger than 30 in good health. V and J are TRBV3-1 and TRBJ1-5; 8 bases match TRBD1. The DNA of the CDR3 is TGTGCCAGCAGCCCCGGGACAGGCATTAGCAATCAGCCCCAGCATTTT. Amino acid sequence: CASSPGTGISNQPQHF.